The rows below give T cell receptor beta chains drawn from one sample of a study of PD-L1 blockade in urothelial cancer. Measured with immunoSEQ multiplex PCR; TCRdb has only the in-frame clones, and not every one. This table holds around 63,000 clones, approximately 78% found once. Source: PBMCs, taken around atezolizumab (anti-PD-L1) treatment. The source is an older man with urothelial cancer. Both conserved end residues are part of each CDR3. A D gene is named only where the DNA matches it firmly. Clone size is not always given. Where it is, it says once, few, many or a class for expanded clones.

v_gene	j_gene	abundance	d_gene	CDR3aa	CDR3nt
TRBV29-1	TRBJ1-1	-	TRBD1	CSDQQGGVGTEAFF	TGCAGCGACCAACAGGGGGGGGTGGGGACTGAAGCTTTCTTT
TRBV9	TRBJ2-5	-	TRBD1	CASSPDRGPTRTQYF	TGTGCCAGCAGTCCTGACAGGGGCCCAACAAGGACCCAGTACTTC
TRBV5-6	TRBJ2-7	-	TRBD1	CASSLVRGGTGMIF	TGTGCCAGCAGCTTGGTCAGAGGAGGGACAGGGATGATATTC
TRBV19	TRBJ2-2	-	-	CASSIGQLDTGELFF	TGTGCCAGTAGTATAGGACAGTTAGACACCGGGGAGCTGTTTTTT
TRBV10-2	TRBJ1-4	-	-	CASRGPTNEKLFF	TGCGCCAGCAGGGGGCCGACTAATGAAAAACTGTTTTTT
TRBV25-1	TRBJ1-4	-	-	CASSEYKVSGGLFF	TGTGCCAGCAGTGAATATAAGGTTTCGGGAGGACTGTTTTTT
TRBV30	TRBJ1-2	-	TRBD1	CASARDRPYGYTF	TGTGCCTCCGCCCGGGACAGGCCCTATGGCTACACCTTC
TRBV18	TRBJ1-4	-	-	CASSPRPEQPNEKLFF	TGTGCCAGCTCACCACGACCCGAACAGCCTAATGAAAAACTGTTTTTT
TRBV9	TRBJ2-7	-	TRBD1	CASSAQGATYEQYF	TGTGCCAGCAGCGCCCAGGGGGCTACCTACGAGCAGTACTTC
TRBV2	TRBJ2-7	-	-	CAGRGGSLTYEQYF	TGTGCCGGGAGGGGGGGGAGCCTCACCTACGAGCAGTACTTC
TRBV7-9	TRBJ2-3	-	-	CASSLSSTDTQYF	TGTGCCAGCAGCTTATCTAGTACAGATACGCAGTATTTT
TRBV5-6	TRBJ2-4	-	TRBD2	CASTQIAGGKAQNIQYF	TGTGCCAGCACCCAAATAGCGGGGGGCAAGGCCCAAAACATTCAGTACTTC
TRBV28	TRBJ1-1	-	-	CASSLLKGKAGTEAFF	TGTGCCAGCAGTTTATTGAAGGGGAAGGCCGGCACTGAAGCTTTCTTT
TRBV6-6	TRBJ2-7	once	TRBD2	CASSYGTSGSSYEQYF	TGTGCCAGCAGTTACGGGACTAGCGGGAGCTCCTACGAGCAGTACTTC
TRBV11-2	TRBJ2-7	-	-	CASSLQPQEQYF	TGTGCCAGCAGCTTACAACCGCAGGAGCAGTACTTC
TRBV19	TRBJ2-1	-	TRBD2	CASREIAGSYNEQFF	TGTGCCAGTAGAGAGATAGCGGGAAGCTACAATGAGCAGTTCTTC
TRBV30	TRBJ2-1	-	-	CAWSGETGVTYNEQFF	TGTGCCTGGAGTGGAGAAACGGGAGTGACCTACAATGAGCAGTTCTTC